The 9 T cell receptor beta chains below come from one sample, sequenced in a study of siplizumab effects on memory and regulatory T cells. Clones were sequenced by immunoSEQ multiplex PCR, and TCRdb holds only the in-frame ones, with some missing. The data hold more than 60,000 clones, with roughly 93% observed a single time. The sample consisted of CD8+ T cells sorted from blood. These TCRs come from a human donor in good health.

The genes are TRBV28 and TRBJ2-7; D is perhaps TRBD1 (6 bases). V lost 5 bases and J 5 bases, leaving 13 bases between the germline ends. The CDR3 is 13 amino acids. Per germline, CDR1 MDHEN and CDR2 SYDVKM. DNA of the CDR3: TGTGCCAGCAGTCTCAACAGGGTGGACGAGCAGTACTTC. Its translation: CASSLNRVDEQYF.

The chain is built from TRBV6-1 and TRBJ2-1; the D is unclear. V was trimmed by 5 bases and J by 8 bases, leaving 13 bases between them. There are 13 residues in the CDR3. CDR1 and CDR2 from the germline V gene are MNHNS and SASEGT. The CDR3 region is CASSSPQTDEQFF. In nucleotides, the CDR3 is TGTGCCAGCAGTAGCCCCCAAACGGATGAGCAGTTCTTC.

The chain uses TRBV27 and TRBJ2-2; TRBD2 matches at 7 bases. The length of the CDR3 is 18 residues. V gave up 1 base and J gave up 0 bases; unmatched junction bases: 8. The V gene's germline CDR1 is MNHEY and CDR2 SMNVEV (reference sequence). In DNA, the CDR3 is TGTGCCAGCAGTTTATGGCCCCCAGCGGGGCCGAACACCGGGGAGCTGTTTTTT. As protein: CASSLWPPAGPNTGELFF.

The gene calls are TRBV5-1 and TRBJ2-7; possibly TRBD2 for D (5 bases). The CDR3 runs 15 residues. V dropped 4 bases and J dropped 4 bases, with 18 bases sitting between them. The germline gives CDR1 SGHRS, CDR2 YFSETQ. The CDR3, as DNA: TGCGCCAGCAGCAACCTAGGGAGTGGGCATTACGAGCAGTACTTC. Its protein is CASSNLGSGHYEQYF. The entire variable domain, with the rest obtained from reference TRBV5-1 and TRBJ2-7, is as follows: KAGVTQTPRYLIKTRGQQVTLSCSPISGHRSVSWYQQTPGQGLQFLFEYFSETQRNKGNFPGRFSGRQFSNSRSEMNVSTLELGDSALYLCASSNLGSGHYEQYFGPGTRLTVT.

The chain has TRBV2 and TRBJ2-1, with TRBD1 as a possible D gene (6 bases). From germline, CDR1 is SNHLY and CDR2 FYNNEI. This CDR3 is built from 16 residues. V lost 0 bases and J lost 5, with 14 bases in between. CDR3 protein: CASSEAPRTADNEQFF. CDR3 sequence (DNA): TGTGCCAGCAGTGAAGCGCCTCGGACAGCCGACAATGAGCAGTTCTTC.

This rearrangement joins TRBV4-3 to TRBJ2-3, with TRBD2 identical over 12 bases. The germline gives CDR1 LGHNA, CDR2 YSLEER. J lost 9 bases, V lost 0 bases, and 13 bases had no gene match. The CDR3 consists of 18 residues. The CDR3 coding sequence is TGCGCCAGCAGCCAAGAGTTTTGGACTAGCGGGGATGGTAGGACGCAGTATTTT. It yields the protein CASSQEFWTSGDGRTQYF.

V is TRBV27 and J is TRBJ2-7; D tentatively reads TRBD1 or TRBD2 (6 bases each). V was pared by 7 bases and J by 5 bases, with 15 bases between. Germline lookup yields CDR1 MNHEY and CDR2 SMNVEV (reference sequence). This CDR3 has 13 residues. The CDR3 coding sequence is TGTGCCAGCACCACAGGGCCGGGGGACGAGCAGTACTTC. This encodes CASTTGPGDEQYF.

The J gene is TRBJ2-3, the V gene TRBV4-1; 10 nucleotides match TRBD2. The V gene end was trimmed by 5 bases and the J gene end by 5 bases; junction bases not matched to a gene: 19. Germline V gene sequence: CDR1 MGHRA, CDR2 YSYEKL. The CDR3 runs to 19 residues. CDR3 amino acids: CASSSWGSGGPAPQDTQYF. The CDR3 DNA is TGCGCCAGCAGCTCTTGGGGTAGCGGGGGGCCGGCCCCACAAGATACGCAGTATTTT.

The rearrangement links TRBV4-1 to TRBJ1-5; 7 positions match TRBD1. V lost 2 bases and J lost 0; bases outside the gene matches: 4. From germline, CDR1 is MGHRA and CDR2 YSYEKL. The length of the CDR3 is 16 residues. The CDR3 is CASSQWTGNSNQPQHF. The CDR3 nucleotides read TGCGCCAGCAGCCAATGGACAGGAAATAGCAATCAGCCCCAGCATTTT.